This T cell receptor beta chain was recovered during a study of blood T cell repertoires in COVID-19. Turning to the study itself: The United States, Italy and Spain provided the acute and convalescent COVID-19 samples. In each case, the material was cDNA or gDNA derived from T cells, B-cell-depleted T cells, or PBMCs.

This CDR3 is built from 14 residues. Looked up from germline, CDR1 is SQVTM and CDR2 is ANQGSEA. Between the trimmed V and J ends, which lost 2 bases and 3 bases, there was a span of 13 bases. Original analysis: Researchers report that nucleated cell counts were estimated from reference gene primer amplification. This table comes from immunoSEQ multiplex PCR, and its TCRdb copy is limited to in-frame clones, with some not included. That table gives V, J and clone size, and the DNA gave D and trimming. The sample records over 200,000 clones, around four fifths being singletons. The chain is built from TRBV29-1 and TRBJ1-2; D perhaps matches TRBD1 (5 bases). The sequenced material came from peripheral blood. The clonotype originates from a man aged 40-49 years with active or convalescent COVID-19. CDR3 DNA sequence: TGCAGCGTTGAAAAACAGGCGGTCGACTATGGCTACACCTTC. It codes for CSVEKQAVDYGYTF.